This is a list of T cell receptor beta chains from one sample in a study of CD8 T cells in Susac syndrome. TCRdb recomputed calls from the immunoSEQ multiplex PCR reads with MiXCR, one row per CDR3 protein. This repertoire shows around 69,000 distinct CDR3 sequences, 93% found once; its top ten account for less than 0.6%. What was sequenced was CD8+ T cells from PBMCs. The receptors here all came from a human donor with Susac syndrome. CDR3s include the opening cysteine and the closing phenylalanine or tryptophan. The D gene is left open where the match is weak. Clone sizes are given selectively: once, few, many, or a class where the clone is expanded.

CDR3 length: 15; D gene: TRBD1; J gene: TRBJ1-1; V gene: TRBV28; clone size: once; CDR3 protein: CASRMTGDEVTEAFF; CDR3 DNA: TGTGCCAGCAGGATGACAGGGGATGAGGTCACTGAAGCTTTCTTT
CDR3 length: 13; D gene: NA; J gene: TRBJ2-1; V gene: TRBV6-2/TRBV6-3; clone size: NA; CDR3 protein: CASSKSSYNEQFF; CDR3 DNA: TGTGCCAGCAGTAAGAGCTCCTACAATGAGCAGTTCTTC
CDR3 length: 15; D gene: NA; J gene: TRBJ2-4; V gene: TRBV19; clone size: NA; CDR3 protein: CASRKSDLAKNIQYF; CDR3 DNA: TGTGCCAGTAGGAAATCGGATCTGGCCAAAAACATTCAGTACTTC
CDR3 length: 15; D gene: TRBD2; J gene: TRBJ2-7; V gene: TRBV29-1; clone size: NA; CDR3 protein: CSVEERLAGRYEQYF; CDR3 DNA: TGCAGCGTTGAAGAAAGGCTAGCGGGACGATACGAGCAGTACTTC
CDR3 length: 14; D gene: NA; J gene: TRBJ1-2; V gene: TRBV30; clone size: once; CDR3 protein: CAWSTGTANYGYTF; CDR3 DNA: TGTGCCTGGAGTACCGGGACCGCTAACTATGGCTACACCTTC
CDR3 length: 15; D gene: TRBD1; J gene: TRBJ2-1; V gene: TRBV20-1; clone size: NA; CDR3 protein: CSARERQGSNNEQFF; CDR3 DNA: TGCAGTGCTAGGGAGCGACAGGGAAGCAACAATGAGCAGTTCTTC
CDR3 length: 15; D gene: TRBD1; J gene: TRBJ2-7; V gene: TRBV20-1; clone size: NA; CDR3 protein: CSADGTGGQSYEQYF; CDR3 DNA: TGCAGTGCCGATGGGACAGGGGGTCAATCCTACGAGCAGTACTTC
CDR3 length: 14; D gene: NA; J gene: TRBJ2-5; V gene: TRBV12-5; clone size: NA; CDR3 protein: CASGLATGQETQYF; CDR3 DNA: TGTGCTAGTGGTTTGGCGACAGGACAAGAGACCCAGTACTTC
CDR3 length: 16; D gene: TRBD1; J gene: TRBJ2-1; V gene: TRBV4-1; clone size: NA; CDR3 protein: CASSRAGTGVAGQQFF; CDR3 DNA: TGCGCCAGCAGCCGAGCCGGGACAGGGGTGGCGGGGCAGCAGTTCTTC
CDR3 length: 15; D gene: NA; J gene: TRBJ1-1; V gene: TRBV12-3/TRBV12-4; clone size: NA; CDR3 protein: CASSFGGAGNTEAFF; CDR3 DNA: TGTGCCAGCAGTTTTGGGGGGGCGGGGAACACTGAAGCTTTCTTT
CDR3 length: 12; D gene: NA; J gene: TRBJ2-7; V gene: TRBV6-5; clone size: NA; CDR3 protein: CASSADFYQQYF; CDR3 DNA: TGTGCCAGCAGTGCGGATTTCTACCAGCAGTACTTC
CDR3 length: 15; D gene: NA; J gene: TRBJ1-4; V gene: TRBV6-5; clone size: NA; CDR3 protein: CASSPSGRVIGKLFF; CDR3 DNA: TGTGCCAGCAGTCCCTCGGGCAGGGTTATTGGAAAACTGTTTTTT
CDR3 length: 15; D gene: NA; J gene: TRBJ1-1; V gene: TRBV16; clone size: NA; CDR3 protein: CASSPGRAMNTEAFF; CDR3 DNA: TGTGCCAGCAGTCCTGGGAGGGCGATGAACACTGAAGCTTTCTTT
CDR3 length: 14; D gene: NA; J gene: TRBJ2-2; V gene: TRBV4-1; clone size: NA; CDR3 protein: CASSQLLGFGELFF; CDR3 DNA: TGCGCCAGCAGCCAACTTCTGGGGTTCGGGGAGCTGTTTTTT
CDR3 length: 16; D gene: NA; J gene: TRBJ2-3; V gene: TRBV6-2/TRBV6-3; clone size: NA; CDR3 protein: CASSSQGIGLADTQYF; CDR3 DNA: TGTGCCAGCAGTTCTCAGGGTATCGGTTTGGCAGATACGCAGTATTTT
CDR3 length: 13; D gene: NA; J gene: TRBJ1-1; V gene: TRBV30; clone size: NA; CDR3 protein: CAWGFSRNTEAFF; CDR3 DNA: TGTGCCTGGGGTTTCAGCCGAAACACTGAAGCTTTCTTT
CDR3 length: 11; D gene: NA; J gene: TRBJ1-1; V gene: TRBV7-8; clone size: few; CDR3 protein: CASSLEAEAFF; CDR3 DNA: TGTGCCAGCAGCTTGGAGGCTGAAGCTTTCTTT
CDR3 length: 15; D gene: TRBD1; J gene: TRBJ2-3; V gene: TRBV9; clone size: NA; CDR3 protein: CASSVDGRGTDTQYF; CDR3 DNA: TGTGCCAGCAGCGTAGATGGCAGGGGGACAGATACGCAGTATTTT
CDR3 length: 14; D gene: NA; J gene: TRBJ2-5; V gene: TRBV7-6; clone size: once; CDR3 protein: CASSPGPNKETQYF; CDR3 DNA: TGTGCCAGCAGCCCGGGACCGAATAAAGAGACCCAGTACTTC
CDR3 length: 15; D gene: NA; J gene: TRBJ2-7; V gene: TRBV4-1; clone size: NA; CDR3 protein: CASSQGPGVPYEQYF; CDR3 DNA: TGCGCCAGCAGCCAAGGGCCAGGGGTTCCCTACGAGCAGTACTTC
CDR3 length: 12; D gene: NA; J gene: TRBJ2-4; V gene: TRBV29-1; clone size: NA; CDR3 protein: CSVSQGMDIQYF; CDR3 DNA: TGCAGCGTTAGTCAGGGGATGGACATTCAGTACTTC
CDR3 length: 14; D gene: TRBD1; J gene: TRBJ2-5; V gene: TRBV13; clone size: once; CDR3 protein: CASSPRGQAETQYF; CDR3 DNA: TGTGCCAGCAGCCCCCGGGGACAGGCGGAGACCCAGTACTTC